The 21 T cell receptor beta chains presented below share a single source sample, sequenced in a study of OX40 agonist ivuxolimab in advanced cancers. The table came from immunoSEQ multiplex PCR; TCRdb's copy has only in-frame clones and leaves some out. Counted here are around 100,000 clones, around 91% occurring once; the ten biggest clones make up approximately 0.15%. The sequenced sample was CD4+ or CD8+ T cells sorted from blood, obtained in a trial of the OX40 agonist ivuxolimab. The receptors derive from an adult with an advanced solid tumor such as melanoma, head and neck, liver or kidney cancer.

The chain links TRBV5-6 to TRBJ1-3, with 7 nucleotides matching TRBD1. The CDR3 is 15 residues long. The V gene's germline CDR1 is SGHDT and CDR2 YYEEEE. Trimming cost V 7 bases and J 2 bases; bases outside gene matches: 9. In DNA, the CDR3 is TGTGCCAGCGGAAGACAGGGATCTGCTGGAAACACCATATATTTT. As protein: CASGRQGSAGNTIYF. The entire variable domain, with the rest obtained from reference TRBV5-6 and TRBJ1-3, is as follows: DAGVTQSPTHLIKTRGQQVTLRCSPKSGHDTVSWYQQALGQGPQFIFQYYEEEERQRGNFPDRFSGHQFPNYSSELNVNALLLGDSALYLCASGRQGSAGNTIYFGEGSWLTVV.

The chain uses TRBV28 and TRBJ2-1, with 11 bases lining up with TRBD2. V gave up 4 bases and J gave up 0 bases; unmatched junction bases: 5. The CDR3 extends over 17 amino acids. The V gene's germline CDR1 is MDHEN and CDR2 SYDVKM. Here the CDR3 DNA reads TGTGCCAGCAGTTCTCCGGGACTAGCGGCCTCCTACAATGAGCAGTTCTTC. This sequence encodes CASSSPGLAASYNEQFF.

In this sample, this clone turned up once. The chain couples TRBV6-5 to TRBJ1-2, with 7 positions matching TRBD1. There are 13 residues in the CDR3. J was trimmed by 4 bases and V by 11 bases; bases with no gene match: 10. Germline-derived CDR1 and CDR2 are MNHEY and SVGAGI. The CDR3 bases are TGTGCCGCAGGGCAGGGGGGGTTCTATGGCTACACCTTC. It specifies CAAGQGGFYGYTF.

The chain uses TRBV11-2 and TRBJ2-1; D may be TRBD2 (5 bases). The CDR3 is 16 residues long. The V end lost 5 bases, the J end lost 5 bases, and 19 bases lay between the germline ends. Germline CDR1 is SGHAT and CDR2 is FQNNGV. CDR3 nucleotide sequence: TGTGCCAGCAGCCACGGACGGACTCCCGGCGACAATGAGCAGTTCTTC. Translating it yields CASSHGRTPGDNEQFF.

Here the CDR3 reads CASSLTSRYSYEQYF. In nucleotides, the CDR3 is TGTGCCAGCAGCCTAACTAGCAGATACTCCTACGAGCAGTACTTC. The chain uses TRBV27 and TRBJ2-7, with TRBD2 as a possible D gene (6 bases). CDR3 length: 15 amino acids. Per germline, CDR1 MNHEY and CDR2 SMNVEV (reference sequence). Trimming took off 6 bases at V and 0 bases at J, with 15 bases between the two ends.

In this sample, this clone turned up once. The chain links TRBV30 to TRBJ2-1, with TRBD1 matching over 10 bases. Trimming removed 0 bases from V and 4 bases from J; junction bases left unmatched: 3. This CDR3 has 15 amino acids. Per germline, CDR1 GTSNPN and CDR2 SVGIG (reference sequence). This chain's CDR3 is CAWSVGDRGYNEQFF. The DNA for the CDR3 is TGTGCCTGGAGTGTAGGGGACAGGGGTTACAATGAGCAGTTCTTC.

The V gene is TRBV5-1, the J gene TRBJ1-4, with D tentatively TRBD1 (5 bases). Germline CDR1 reads SGHRS; CDR2 reads YFSETQ. The CDR3 is made up of 14 amino acids. Trimming pared 0 bases from V and 8 bases from J, leaving 11 bases between. In DNA, the CDR3 is TGCGCCAGCAGCTTGGCGGGGGGGAACGAAAAACTGTTTTTT. It yields the protein CASSLAGGNEKLFF.

V usage is TRBV5-1 and J usage is TRBJ1-2; D is perhaps TRBD1 (5 bases). From germline, CDR1 is SGHRS and CDR2 YFSETQ. The CDR3 sequence is 12 residues long. Trimming cost V 3 bases and J 8 bases, with 11 bases left between them. This CDR3 is CASSSGDRGYTF. CDR3 nucleotide sequence: TGCGCCAGCAGCTCGGGGGACCGGGGCTACACCTTC.

The V gene is TRBV5-1, the J gene TRBJ1-4, with 9 bases identical to TRBD1. After removal of 0 bases from V and 7 bases from J, the junction contained 4 bases not matched to a gene. This CDR3 is 15 amino acids long. Germline loops: CDR1 SGHRS, CDR2 YFSETQ. CDR3 sequence: CASSLGDRDGEKLFF. The CDR3 coding sequence is TGCGCCAGCAGCTTGGGGGACAGGGACGGTGAAAAACTGTTTTTT.

This chain connects TRBV27 to TRBJ1-2; D not certain. Germline CDR1 reads MNHEY; CDR2 reads SMNVEV (reference sequence). V shed 0 bases and J shed 7 bases, with 12 bases lying between them. The CDR3 is 14 amino acids. CDR3 sequence reads: CASSLSAGIGGYTF. The CDR3 DNA is TGTGCCAGCAGTTTATCGGCGGGGATCGGTGGCTACACCTTC.

As DNA, the CDR3 is TGTGCCAGTAGTATAGGACGAGCATGGGATGGCTACACCTTC. Protein product: CASSIGRAWDGYTF. The chain uses TRBV19 and TRBJ1-2, with D hard to call. The V gene's germline CDR1 is LNHDA and CDR2 SQIVND (reference sequence). The CDR3 covers 14 residues. The germline V and J ends were trimmed by 1 base and 6 bases, with 12 bases remaining between them.

Here the CDR3 DNA reads TGTGCCAGCAGTGAAAAAGGGGGAGCTCTTCAGGAGCAGTTCTTC. Translating gives CASSEKGGALQEQFF. The chain has TRBV6-1 and TRBJ2-1; D perhaps matches TRBD1 (6 bases). The CDR3 contains 15 residues. Germline values: CDR1 MNHNS, CDR2 SASEGT. Trimming stripped 2 bases from V and 10 bases from J, with 18 bases between.

J is TRBJ2-3 and V is TRBV19, with TRBD1 as a possible D gene (6 bases). V lost 0 bases and J lost 2, with 15 bases in between. This CDR3 comprises 17 residues. Per the germline V gene, CDR1 is LNHDA and CDR2 is SQIVND (reference sequence). CDR3 nucleotides: TGTGCCAGTAGTATAGATCGTTCCCAGGGGAACACAGATACGCAGTATTTT. Amino acid sequence: CASSIDRSQGNTDTQYF.

The V call is TRBV5-1, the J call TRBJ2-7; TRBD1 matches 7 bases. This CDR3 is built from 13 residues. The ends lost 4 bases at V and 6 bases at J; junction bases unmatched: 7. Germline CDR1 and CDR2: SGHRS and YFSETQ. The CDR3 bases are TGCGCCAGCAGCCAACAGGGGTTGGGCGAGCAGTACTTC. This gives the protein CASSQQGLGEQYF. The entire variable domain, with the rest obtained from reference TRBV5-1 and TRBJ2-7, is as follows: KAGVTQTPRYLIKTRGQQVTLSCSPISGHRSVSWYQQTPGQGLQFLFEYFSETQRNKGNFPGRFSGRQFSNSRSEMNVSTLELGDSALYLCASSQQGLGEQYFGPGTRLTVT.

The chain uses TRBV19 and TRBJ2-7, with D possibly matching TRBD1 (5 bases). The CDR3 runs 14 residues. The germline V gene has CDR1 LNHDA and CDR2 SQIVND (reference sequence). Trimming pared 1 base from V and 4 bases from J, leaving 11 bases between. CDR3 residues: CASSIGGQSYEQYF. The CDR3 DNA reads TGTGCCAGTAGTATAGGGGGCCAGAGTTACGAGCAGTACTTC.

This chain links TRBV9 with TRBJ2-1; 11 bases align to TRBD2. V trimming: 3 bases; J trimming: 4 bases; junction bases outside the gene matches: 3. Germline CDR1 and CDR2: SGDLS and YYNGEE. This CDR3 spans 15 amino acids. Here the CDR3 DNA reads TGTGCCAGCAGCGCGACTAGCGGGGTATACAATGAGCAGTTCTTC. This sequence encodes CASSATSGVYNEQFF.

V and J are TRBV9 and TRBJ2-5; unclear D gene. CDR1 SGDLS and CDR2 YYNGEE come from the germline V gene. V was pared by 4 bases and J by 1 base, with 8 bases between. The CDR3 is 13 residues long. The CDR3 bases are TGTGCCAGCAGCCCGGTGGCCCAAGAGACCCAGTACTTC. Translated, it gives CASSPVAQETQYF. Looking up the rest from reference TRBV9 and TRBJ2-5 gives the full variable domain: DSGVTQTPKHLITATGQRVTLRCSPRSGDLSVYWYQQSLDQGLQFLIQYYNGEERAKGNILERFSAQQFPDLHSELNLSSLELGDSALYFCASSPVAQETQYFGPGTRLLVL.

This CDR3 reads CASSLKASTDTQYF. CDR3 nucleotide sequence: TGCGCCAGCAGCTTGAAAGCCTCCACAGATACGCAGTATTTT. The rearrangement joins TRBV5-1 to TRBJ2-3, with D hard to call. Germline V CDR1 and CDR2: SGHRS, YFSETQ. With 1 base removed from V and 2 bases from J, the gap between germline ends came to 8 bases. CDR3 size: 14 residues.

V usage is TRBV19 and J usage is TRBJ1-6; a weak D match, TRBD1 (5 bases). The CDR3 has 18 amino acids. Germline values: CDR1 LNHDA, CDR2 SQIVND (reference sequence). With 3 bases removed from V and 9 bases from J, the gap between germline ends came to 24 bases. The CDR3 region has the DNA TGTGCCAGTAGTATTCGGCAGGGAGGCCCGGCCTATGGTTCACCCCTCCACTTT. Its protein is CASSIRQGGPAYGSPLHF.

This chain connects TRBV5-4 to TRBJ2-5; 10 nucleotides agree with TRBD1. This CDR3 contains 14 residues. Looked up from germline, CDR1 is SGHNT and CDR2 is YYREEE (reference sequence). V was pared by 3 bases and J by 3 bases, with 2 bases of the junction left unmatched. In nucleotides, the CDR3 is TGTGCCAGCAGCTCGACAGGGGGCGAAGAGACCCAGTACTTC. Residues: CASSSTGGEETQYF. The full variable domain, rest sourced from reference TRBV5-4 and TRBJ2-5, is ETGVTQSPTHLIKTRGQQVTLRCSSQSGHNTVSWYQQALGQGPQFIFQYYREEENGRGNFPPRFSGLQFPNYSSELNVNALELDDSALYLCASSSTGGEETQYFGPGTRLLVL.

The chain employs TRBV29-1 and TRBJ2-3; D is unclear. Germline V lookup: CDR1 SQVTM, CDR2 ANQGSEA. This CDR3 is 12 amino acids long. The germline V and J ends were trimmed by 4 bases and 1 base, with 6 bases remaining between them. The CDR3 sequence is CSVVDGTDTQYF. CDR3 bases: TGCAGCGTTGTGGACGGCACAGATACGCAGTATTTT.